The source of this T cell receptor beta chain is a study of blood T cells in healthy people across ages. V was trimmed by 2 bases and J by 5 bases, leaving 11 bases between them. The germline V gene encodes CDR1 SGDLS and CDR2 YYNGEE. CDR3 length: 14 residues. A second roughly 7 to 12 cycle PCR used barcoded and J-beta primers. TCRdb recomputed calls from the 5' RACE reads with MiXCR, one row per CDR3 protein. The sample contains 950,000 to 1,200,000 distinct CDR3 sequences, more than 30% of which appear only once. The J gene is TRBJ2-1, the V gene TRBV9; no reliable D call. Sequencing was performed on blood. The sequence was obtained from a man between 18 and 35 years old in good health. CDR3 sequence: CASSVAVVDNEQFF. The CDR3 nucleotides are TGTGCCAGCAGCGTCGCAGTCGTAGACAATGAGCAGTTCTTC.